This T cell receptor (beta chain) was observed in a study of graft-versus-host responses after intestinal transplantation (dated by TCRdb to the early 2020s). A note on the overall study: Multivisceral, liver-intestinal, or isolated intestinal transplants were received by the recipients. Anti-thymocyte globulin induction was given to all recipients, followed by maintenance tacrolimus and steroids for approximately 3 years. After intestinal transplantation, graft-versus-host and host-versus-graft alloreactive T cell clones were followed in the graft, circulation and bone marrow using bulk TCR-beta CDR3 sequencing. To identify alloreactive clones, pre-transplant mixed lymphocyte reaction products were sequenced and then compared with unstimulated pre-transplant donor and recipient T cells. A cohort of about 25 intestinal transplant recipients, including one retransplant, was enrolled, and a few patients lacking pretransplant specimens were excluded. Donor T cell macrochimerism was defined as a peak of at least 4% donor T cells among recipient peripheral blood mononuclear cells. Rather than being sequenced by the commercial service, samples from a few later patients were sequenced in-house on an Illumina MiSeq and processed with MiXCR. Paper-wide results and their limitations: The relatively low number and heterogeneity of intestinal transplant patients limited the conclusions. Peak levels of circulating GvH clones were associated with declines in HvG clones early after transplant. GvH clones were detected in recipient bone marrow, and some appeared earlier in ileal mucosa or blood, consistent with an intestinal mucosal origin. High GvH to HvG T cell clonal ratios were observed in the allografts of patients with donor T cell macrochimerism.

This sample's time point label indicates: cells obtained before transplantation from donor or recipient. CD3+CD4+ and CD3+CD8+ populations were FACS-sorted from unstimulated pre-transplant donor and recipient cells taken from spleen or lymph nodes. For this clone: What antigen it recognizes has not been identified. Base quality data are lacking; no much larger clone is found one base away.

The library came from the immunoSEQ multiplex PCR assay. For most patients, genomic DNA was isolated using the Qiagen DNeasy Blood and Tissue Kit and was shipped frozen to Adaptive Biotechnologies for TCR sequencing. For most patients, genomic DNA was subjected to high-throughput TCR-beta CDR3 sequencing by Adaptive Biotechnologies. In the original analysis: Adaptive's ImmunoSEQ software was the source of the TCR sequencing data for 18 patients, while a few other patients were processed with MiXCR and VDJtools. CD4 versus CD8 sorting errors were corrected by removing sequences found in both subsets at a frequency ratio below 5:1. CDR3 nucleotide sequences shared by donor and recipient were removed because the origin of these sequences could not be assigned. Alloreactive clones required at least 2-fold expansion over unstimulated cells and minimum CFSE-low frequency of 0.002% (template counts) or 0.001% (read counts). Mappable clones were those detected in sequenced pre-transplant spleen, lymph node, or MLR CFSE-low populations of the donor or recipient. Cumulative frequency of alloreactive clones was calculated as a percentage of all sequences weighted by copy number. Here the immuneACCESS table is served through TCRdb, limited to in-frame sequences with V and J called. Missing clones are a known gap in these copies; in checked studies unresolved V genes cover under half, and the rest lacks a known reason. For V, J and clone size, that table is used; D and trimming come from the DNA. In all, the sample holds some 85,000 clones, and approximately 90% of those were seen once. The ten largest clones add up to roughly 0.39% of the sample.

V trim: 1 base; J trim: 10 bases; unmatched bases: 7. The CDR3 goes from the cysteine to the phenylalanine over 14 residues. The kept DNA is CDR3 alone, 42 bases in frame from the first base. Reading the germline V gene gives CDR1 SGHTA and CDR2 FQGTGA. In this chain, TRBV7-3 is recombined with TRBJ2-1; 7 central bases correspond to TRBD2. The clonotype originates from a human donor who was the organ donor for an intestinal transplant. Sequenced here: unstimulated CD8+ T cells sorted from spleen or lymph node cells, sampled before transplant. For the CDR3, the sequence is CASSLNRGVPEQFF. In nucleotide form, the sequence is TGTGCCAGCAGCTTAAATCGGGGGGTCCCCGAGCAGTTCTTC.